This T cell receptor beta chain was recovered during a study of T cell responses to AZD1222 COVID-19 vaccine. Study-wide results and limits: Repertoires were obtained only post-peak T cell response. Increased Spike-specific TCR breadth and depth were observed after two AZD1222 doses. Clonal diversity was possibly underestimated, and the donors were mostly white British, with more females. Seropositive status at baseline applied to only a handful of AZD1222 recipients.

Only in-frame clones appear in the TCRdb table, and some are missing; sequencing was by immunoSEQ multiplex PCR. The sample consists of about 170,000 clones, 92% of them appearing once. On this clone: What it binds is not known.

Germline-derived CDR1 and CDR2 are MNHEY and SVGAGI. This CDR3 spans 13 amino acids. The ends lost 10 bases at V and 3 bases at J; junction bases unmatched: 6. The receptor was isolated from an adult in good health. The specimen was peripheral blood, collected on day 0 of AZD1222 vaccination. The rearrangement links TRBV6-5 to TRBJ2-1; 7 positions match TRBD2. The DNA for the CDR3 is TGTGCCATCGAGGAGCGGGGCTACAATGAGCAGTTCTTC. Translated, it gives CAIEERGYNEQFF.